This entry lists 30 T cell receptor beta chains sequenced from one sample in a study of blood T cells in healthy people across ages. The second PCR ran roughly 7 to 11 cycles with a sample-barcoded 5' primer and J-beta primers. A single record per CDR3 protein comes from TCRdb applying MiXCR to the 5' RACE reads. The sample includes about 1.5 million distinct CDR3 sequences, approximately 42% seen only once; the top ten take around 4%. Material: blood. These TCRs come from a woman younger than 30 in good health.

This clonotype was observed a handful of times. The chain recombines TRBV11-2 with TRBJ2-5; D is possibly TRBD2 (6 bases). The ends were cut back, 3 bases at V and 8 bases at J, with 13 bases in the middle. Looked up from germline, CDR1 is SGHAT and CDR2 is FQNNGV. This CDR3 spans 13 amino acids. The CDR3, as DNA: TGTGCCAGCAGCTTCCCCGGGACTGGAACCCAGTACTTC. Its translation: CASSFPGTGTQYF.

This clonotype came up once. This chain connects TRBV6-2 or TRBV6-3 to TRBJ1-1; 9 bases map to TRBD1. Germline V gene data show CDR1 as MNHEY and CDR2 as SVGEGT. V lost 3 bases and J lost 8; bases outside the gene matches: 7. CDR3 length equals 14 residues. As DNA, the CDR3 is TGTGCCAGCAGTTATACAGGGGGCGCCTCAGAAGCTTTCTTT. This gives the protein CASSYTGGASEAFF.

This clonotype was seen more than once but under ten times. The chain links TRBV7-2 to TRBJ1-2; D gene ambiguous. The germline V gene encodes CDR1 SGHTA and CDR2 FQGNSA. The CDR3 contains 13 residues. Trimming removed 3 bases at V and 6 bases at J, with 11 bases between. The DNA for the CDR3 is TGTGCCAGCAGCTTTTATAGGGATGATGGCTACACCTTC. Translating gives CASSFYRDDGYTF. Full variable domain (remainder filled in from reference TRBV7-2 and TRBJ1-2): GAGVSQSPSNKVTEKGKDVELRCDPISGHTALYWYRQSLGQGLEFLIYFQGNSAPDKSGLPSDRFSAERTGGSVSTLTIQRTQQEDSAVYLCASSFYRDDGYTFGSGTRLTVV.

The V gene is TRBV29-1, the J gene TRBJ2-2; D may be TRBD1 or TRBD2 (5 bases each). With 2 bases removed from V and 6 bases from J, the gap between germline ends came to 13 bases. The CDR3 extends over 14 amino acids. Germline CDR1 and CDR2: SQVTM and ANQGSEA. CDR3 sequence: CSVERQGSAGELFF. The CDR3 DNA sequence: TGCAGCGTTGAAAGGCAGGGTAGCGCCGGGGAGCTGTTTTTT.

The sample holds a few counts of this clonotype. V and J are TRBV7-6 and TRBJ1-1; 9 bases line up with TRBD1. Losses at the gene ends were 1 base for V and 4 bases for J; bases not matched to a gene: 7. CDR3 length: 16 residues. Germline CDR1 and CDR2: SGHVS and FNYEAQ. Here the CDR3 reads CASSLDVTGGGTEAFF. CDR3 DNA: TGTGCCAGCAGCTTAGACGTGACAGGGGGGGGCACTGAAGCTTTCTTT.

This clonotype has just a few counts. This sequence joins TRBV9 and TRBJ2-1, with a tentative D call TRBD2 (6 bases). V shed 0 bases and J shed 12 bases, with 10 bases lying between them. Germline CDR1 and CDR2: SGDLS and YYNGEE. CDR3 size: 12 residues. The CDR3 loop reads CASSVGSGAQFF. In nucleotides, the CDR3 is TGTGCCAGCAGCGTAGGGTCGGGAGCGCAGTTCTTC.

The chain has TRBV3-1 and TRBJ1-1, with 7 bases lining up with TRBD1. Germline-derived CDR1 and CDR2 are LGHDT and YNNKEL (reference sequence). CDR3 length: 13 amino acids. V shed 6 bases and J 6 bases; nucleotides not matched to a gene: 7. CDR3 nucleotide sequence: TGTGCCAGCAGACAGCGACAGGGCGCTGAAGCTTTCTTT. Its translation is CASRQRQGAEAFF.

The chain couples TRBV7-2 to TRBJ2-1; D tentatively reads TRBD1 or TRBD2 (5 bases each). Trimming pared 1 base from V and 4 bases from J, leaving 11 bases between. The CDR3 is 15 amino acids. The germline V gene encodes CDR1 SGHTA and CDR2 FQGNSA. The CDR3 region has the DNA TGTGCCAGCAGCTTAGGGGACCCGATATACAATGAGCAGTTCTTC. Amino acid sequence: CASSLGDPIYNEQFF.

The rearrangement links TRBV6-6 to TRBJ1-1, with 9 bases lining up with TRBD1. The CDR3 has 15 amino acids. Unmatched junction bases numbered 5, after V lost 6 bases and J lost 0 bases. The germline gives CDR1 MNHNY, CDR2 SVGAGI (reference sequence). In nucleotides, the CDR3 is TGTGCCAGCAGGGGGACAGGGATGGTGAACACTGAAGCTTTCTTT. Its protein product is CASRGTGMVNTEAFF.

Ten or more counts support this clonotype. CDR3 sequence reads: CSAPDRSSYEQYF. DNA of the CDR3: TGCAGTGCCCCTGACAGGTCCTCCTACGAGCAGTACTTC. The rearrangement joins TRBV20-1 to TRBJ2-7, with TRBD1 as a possible D gene (6 bases). The V gene lost 6 bases and the J gene lost 0 bases, with 12 bases spanning the gap. Germline V gives CDR1 DFQATT, CDR2 SNEGSKA (reference sequence). The CDR3 runs 13 residues.

The rearrangement links TRBV9 to TRBJ2-5; D is possibly TRBD2 (5 bases). The CDR3 totals 14 residues. CDR1 is SGDLS, CDR2 YYNGEE, per germline. The V and J ends lost 4 bases and 3 bases respectively, with 13 bases between them. The CDR3, as DNA: TGTGCCAGCAGCCCCAGCGGAACCAAAGAGACCCAGTACTTC. This gives the protein CASSPSGTKETQYF.

The rearrangement uses TRBV7-2 and TRBJ2-2, with TRBD2 matching 10 bases. V dropped 3 bases and J dropped 4; count of bases not matched to a gene: 5. Germline V CDR1 and CDR2: SGHTA, FQGNSA. The CDR3 loop spans 16 amino acids. The CDR3 sequence: CASSFRASGGTGELFF. CDR3 DNA sequence: TGTGCCAGCAGCTTCCGTGCTAGCGGGGGCACCGGGGAGCTGTTTTTT.

This clonotype came up a few times. The chain uses TRBV7-2 and TRBJ1-5; tentatively, D is TRBD1 (6 bases). V was cut by 1 base and J by 6 bases, with 19 bases left in between. CDR1 is SGHTA and CDR2 is FQGNSA in the germline V gene. CDR3 size: 17 residues. DNA for the CDR3: TGTGCCAGCAGCTTAGATGGGGGGCCCTCCCGGGGTCAGCCCCAGCATTTT. It encodes CASSLDGGPSRGQPQHF.

This clonotype came up a few times. This chain joins TRBV27 and TRBJ1-4; 7 bases align to TRBD1. Germline V gene sequence: CDR1 MNHEY, CDR2 SMNVEV (reference sequence). V lost 6 bases and J lost 11; bases outside the gene matches: 6. This CDR3 is 12 amino acids long. The CDR3 nucleotides are TGTGCCAGCAGGACAGGGACACGGAAACTGTTTTTT. It specifies CASRTGTRKLFF.

J is TRBJ1-1 and V is TRBV20-1; 9 bases fit TRBD1. Germline CDR1 reads DFQATT; CDR2 reads SNEGSKA (reference sequence). J lost 7 bases, V lost 2 bases, and 5 bases had no gene match. The CDR3 covers 13 residues. DNA of the CDR3: TGCAGTGCTAGACCCGGGACAGGGAATGAAGCTTTCTTT. Amino acids: CSARPGTGNEAFF.

This clonotype was recorded a few times. V is TRBV29-1 and J is TRBJ1-1; D possibly corresponds to TRBD1 (6 bases). Germline V gene lookup returns CDR1 SQVTM and CDR2 ANQGSEA. This CDR3 comprises 13 residues. The V end lost 7 bases, the J end lost 0 bases, and 12 bases lay between the germline ends. CDR3 region: CSDGGGLNTEAFF. The CDR3 region has the DNA TGCAGCGACGGCGGGGGCTTGAACACTGAAGCTTTCTTT.

The chain uses TRBV7-3 and TRBJ1-1; tentatively, D is TRBD1 (5 bases). The germline V gene has CDR1 SGHTA and CDR2 FQGTGA. V shed 3 bases and J shed 3 bases, with 11 bases lying between them. The CDR3 has 14 residues. CDR3 amino acids: CASSLMGGDTEAFF. The DNA for the CDR3 is TGTGCCAGCAGCTTGATGGGAGGGGACACTGAAGCTTTCTTT.

The chain recombines TRBV6-2 or TRBV6-3 with TRBJ2-7; weak D call: TRBD2 (6 bases). The CDR3 length is 13 residues. The V gene lost 4 bases and the J gene lost 7 bases, with 14 bases spanning the gap. Germline V CDR1 and CDR2: MNHEY, SVGEGT. The CDR3 sequence is CASSLLASHEQYF. The CDR3, as DNA: TGTGCCAGCAGTTTACTAGCTTCTCATGAGCAGTACTTC.

The chain joins TRBV7-3 to TRBJ2-3, with 7 bases matching TRBD2. The J segment lost 1 base and the V segment lost 1 base, leaving 5 bases of the junction unmatched. There are 16 residues in the CDR3. The germline gives CDR1 SGHTA, CDR2 FQGTGA. The CDR3 DNA is TGTGCCAGCAGCTTAATGTTGGGAGGGGGCACAGATACGCAGTATTTT. Translating gives CASSLMLGGGTDTQYF.

This clonotype was detected only a few times. The rearrangement joins TRBV7-2 to TRBJ2-5; possible D gene TRBD2, 6 bases. The J call is doubtful: the DNA matches TRBJ2-7 better. Germline V gene sequence: CDR1 SGHTA, CDR2 FQGNSA. The CDR3 has 13 residues. The CDR3 DNA reads as TGTGCCAGCAGCTTAGCAAGCGGGTCCGAGCAGTACTTC. It yields the protein CASSLASGSEQYF.

The rearrangement uses TRBV18 and TRBJ1-1, with D possibly being TRBD1 (5 bases). CDR3 size: 14 residues. The germline V gene has CDR1 KGHSH and CDR2 LQKENI. V was pared by 3 bases and J by 2 bases, with 10 bases between. CDR3 region: CASSPRTQNTEAFF. The CDR3 DNA reads as TGTGCCAGCTCACCCCGGACACAAAACACTGAAGCTTTCTTT.

This clonotype turned up a few times. The chain joins TRBV2 to TRBJ2-1, with 7 bases aligning to TRBD2. Germline trimming cut 8 bases from V and 5 bases from J; bases unmatched to any gene: 6. Germline values: CDR1 SNHLY, CDR2 FYNNEI. CDR3 length: 13 amino acids. Here the CDR3 DNA reads TGTGCCAGCGTTGTGGGGGGGAACAATGAGCAGTTCTTC. Translation gives CASVVGGNNEQFF.

The V call is TRBV2, the J call TRBJ1-1; 7 bases fit TRBD1. The ends lost 3 bases at V and 3 bases at J; junction bases unmatched: 1. Germline V gives CDR1 SNHLY, CDR2 FYNNEI. The CDR3 consists of 13 residues. This CDR3 reads CASSDRGDTEAFF. CDR3 bases: TGTGCCAGCAGTGACAGGGGGGACACTGAAGCTTTCTTT.

This sequence joins TRBV20-1 and TRBJ2-1; D gene ambiguous. The CDR3 has 14 amino acids. Germline CDR1 reads DFQATT; CDR2 reads SNEGSKA (reference sequence). CDR3 amino acids: CRAISWSSYNEQFF. For the CDR3, the DNA is TGCAGGGCCATATCGTGGAGCTCCTACAATGAGCAGTTCTTC.

V is TRBV7-9 and J is TRBJ2-1; D may be TRBD2 (6 bases). The CDR3 runs 14 residues. CDR1 is SEHNR and CDR2 is FQNEAQ in the germline V gene (reference sequence). Trimming left V 2 bases short and J 6 bases short, with 11 bases between. The CDR3 DNA is TGTGCCAGCAGCTTATTCGGAGGGGTCAATGAGCAGTTCTTC. Translating it yields CASSLFGGVNEQFF. The full variable domain, with the rest looked up from reference TRBV7-9 and TRBJ2-1, is DTGVSQNPRHKITKRGQNVTFRCDPISEHNRLYWYRQTLGQGPEFLTYFQNEAQLEKSRLLSDRFSAERPKGSFSTLEIQRTEQGDSAMYLCASSLFGGVNEQFFGPGTRLTVL.

For this clonotype: It is unclear where the CDR3 begins or ends on the DNA, so no DNA is shown, and the CDR3 is as TCRdb lists it. This CDR3 reads CVSSYSYRCEQYF. The V gene is TRBV6-5, the J gene TRBJ2-5; the table's TRBD2 call for D was not verified on the DNA. The CDR3 region is 13 residues in length, termini included. Germline-derived CDR1 and CDR2 are MNHEY and SVGAGI.

The rearrangement uses TRBV5-1 and TRBJ1-2, with a weak D call TRBD1 (6 bases). With 3 bases removed from V and 6 bases from J, the gap between germline ends came to 21 bases. CDR3 length: 16 residues. CDR1 is SGHRS and CDR2 is YFSETQ in the germline V gene. The CDR3 bases are TGCGCCAGCAGCTCCGCCGCACAGGGAGGAATTCATGGCTACACCTTC. Amino acid sequence: CASSSAAQGGIHGYTF.

As to this clonotype: One junction end disagrees with the germline gene, perhaps due to a read error. The V and J genes are TRBV7-2 and TRBJ1-6; unclear D gene. CDR1 is SGHTA, CDR2 FQGNSA, per germline. The CDR3 consists of 13 residues. The CDR3: CASSFHGSSPPHF. DNA of the CDR3: TGTGCCAGCAGCTTTCATGGCAGTTCACCCCCCCACTTT.

This clonotype was picked up many times. The chain carries TRBV7-2 and TRBJ2-3, with TRBD2 identical over 7 bases. The trim removed 4 bases at V and 5 bases at J, leaving 9 bases unmatched. This CDR3 contains 15 residues. CDR1 and CDR2 from the germline V gene are SGHTA and FQGNSA. In nucleotides, the CDR3 is TGTGCCAGCAGCTCATCCCGACTAGCCCAAGATACGCAGTATTTT. Translated, it gives CASSSSRLAQDTQYF.

The chain joins TRBV2 to TRBJ1-4, with a possible D match to TRBD1 (5 bases). The germline V and J ends were trimmed by 10 bases and 7 bases, with 13 bases remaining between them. CDR1 is SNHLY, CDR2 FYNNEI, per germline. This CDR3 region has 12 residues. Here the CDR3 DNA reads TGTGCCAATGCGGGGGGAGCTGAAAAACTGTTTTTT. It encodes CANAGGAEKLFF.